This T cell receptor beta chain was recovered during a study of blood T cell repertoires in COVID-19 (dated by TCRdb to the early 2020s). With regard to the full study: The collaborator samples originated in the United States, Italy and Spain and spanned the acute and convalescent phases of COVID-19. Deeply sampled blood TCRbeta repertoires from subjects exposed to, actively infected with, or recovered from COVID-19 were included in the dataset. A freely available public database, intended as a resource for researchers studying the immune response to SARS-CoV-2, is where the repertoires were released. The material from the prospective study consisted of cDNA or gDNA derived from T cells, B-cell-depleted T cells, or PBMCs. HLA class I and class II types, where available, came from metadata supplied by the sample provider rather than from assay-based typing. The sample metadata nearly always contained a de-identified subject ID, COVID-19 status, age in years and sex. The samples were drawn from the first 160 participants of the ongoing ImmuneRACE study and from 950 to 1,500 subjects provided by 6 global collaborators.

TCRbeta CDR3 regions were amplified from genomic DNA using the immunoSEQ Assay, a bias-controlled multiplex PCR. Regarding the original processing steps: The number of nucleated cells in each sample was estimated from the amplification of reference gene primers within the assay. To quantify the absolute abundance of each unique TCRbeta CDR3 rearrangement, sequence reads were collapsed and filtered. Productive Simpson clonality was computed per sample as the square root of Simpson's diversity index over productive rearrangements. TCRdb took this table from immuneACCESS and kept in-frame rearrangements with V and J called. Such tables lack part of the clones; where checked against another copy, unresolved V genes explain under half of the gap, and the rest is unexplained. The DNA gave D and trimming, while V, J and clone size come from that table. The sample contains about 260,000 clones, about nine tenths of them found a single time. Around 10% of the sample rests with the top ten.

Points the paper makes about the study in general: Clinical and demographic metadata were provided uncurated, with the amount varying by source and participant.

Germline trimming amounts to 2 bases on V and 4 bases on J, with 2 as the count of junction bases outside the gene matches. Looking up the germline V gene (reference sequence) yields CDR1 SEHNR and CDR2 FQNEAQ. Including the terminal cysteine and phenylalanine, the CDR3 comprises 14 residues. Only CDR3 DNA remains: 42 bases, in frame from the first base. A second Seattle source provided samples from volunteer blood donors who had recovered from COVID-19. Whole blood was collected in K2EDTA tubes by collaborating institutions according to the institutions' own protocols. For TCRbeta analysis, collaborator samples were shipped as frozen whole blood, as isolated PBMCs, or as DNA extracted from either sample type. Concerning this clone: Its antigen remains undetermined. No per-base quality is available; no much larger clone lies one base away.

This chain is built from TRBV7-9 and TRBJ2-5, with 9 bases aligning to TRBD2. Sequenced: peripheral blood. The sequence derives from a man in his forties who had recovered from COVID-19. The CDR3 region reads CASSLISGGETQYF. Here is the DNA: TGTGCCAGCAGCTTAATTAGCGGGGGAGAGACCCAGTACTTC.